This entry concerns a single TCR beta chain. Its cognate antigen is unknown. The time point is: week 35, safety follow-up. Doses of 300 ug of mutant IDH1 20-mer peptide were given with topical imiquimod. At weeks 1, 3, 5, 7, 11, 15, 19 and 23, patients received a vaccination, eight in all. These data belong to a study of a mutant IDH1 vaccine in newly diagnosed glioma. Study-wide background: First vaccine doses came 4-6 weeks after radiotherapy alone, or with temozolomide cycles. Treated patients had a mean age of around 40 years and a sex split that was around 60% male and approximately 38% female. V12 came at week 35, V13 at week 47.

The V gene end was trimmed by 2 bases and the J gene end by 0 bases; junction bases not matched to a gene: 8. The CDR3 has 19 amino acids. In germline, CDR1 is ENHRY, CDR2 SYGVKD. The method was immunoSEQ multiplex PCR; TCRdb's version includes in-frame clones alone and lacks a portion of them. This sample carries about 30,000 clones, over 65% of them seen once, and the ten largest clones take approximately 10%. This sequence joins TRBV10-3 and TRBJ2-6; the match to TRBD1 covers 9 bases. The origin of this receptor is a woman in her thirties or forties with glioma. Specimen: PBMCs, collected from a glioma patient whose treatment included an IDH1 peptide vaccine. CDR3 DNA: TGTGCCATCAGTGAGCCGCGGGGACAGGGTCCCTCTGGGGCCAACGTCCTGACTTTC. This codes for CAISEPRGQGPSGANVLTF.